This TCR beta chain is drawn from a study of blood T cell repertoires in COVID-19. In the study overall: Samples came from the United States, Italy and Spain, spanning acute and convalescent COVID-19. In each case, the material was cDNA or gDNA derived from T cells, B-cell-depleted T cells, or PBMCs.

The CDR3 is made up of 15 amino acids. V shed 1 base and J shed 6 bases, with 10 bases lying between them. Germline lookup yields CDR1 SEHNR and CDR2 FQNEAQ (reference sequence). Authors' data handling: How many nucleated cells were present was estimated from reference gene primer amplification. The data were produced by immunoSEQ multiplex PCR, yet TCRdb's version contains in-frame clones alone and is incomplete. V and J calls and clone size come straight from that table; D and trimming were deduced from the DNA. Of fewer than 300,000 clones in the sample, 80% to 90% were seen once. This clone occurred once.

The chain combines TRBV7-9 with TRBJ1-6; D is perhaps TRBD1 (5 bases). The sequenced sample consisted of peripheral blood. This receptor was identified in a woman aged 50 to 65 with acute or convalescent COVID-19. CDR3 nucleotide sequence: TGTGCCAGCAGCTTAGTCAGGGTCTCTAATTCACCCCTCCACTTT. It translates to CASSLVRVSNSPLHF.